This passage covers 7 T cell receptor beta chains from one sample sequenced in a study of tumor-infiltrating lymphocytes in oesophageal squamous cell carcinoma. TCRdb reprocessed the PCR reads with MiXCR, giving one entry per CDR3 protein. The profile shows about 13,000 distinct CDR3 sequences, approximately 58% of them singletons. Sequences were obtained from esophageal tumor tissue. Receptors were obtained from a male donor with esophageal squamous cell carcinoma.

The rearrangement uses TRBV11-2 and TRBJ1-2, with 8 bases lining up with TRBD1. CDR3 size: 15 residues. Germline CDR1 SGHAT, CDR2 FQNNGV. V was pared by 2 bases and J by 4 bases, with 6 bases of the junction left unmatched. The CDR3 region has the DNA TGTGCCAGCAGCTTACAAGTGACAGGGGTCTATGGCTACACCTTC. Its translation is CASSLQVTGVYGYTF.

The V gene is TRBV21-1, the J gene TRBJ2-4; TRBD1, the table's D call, lacks a check against the DNA. TRBV21-1 has pseudogene status. The CDR3 covers 16 residues. The CDR3 protein is CASSKAGTGPKNIQYF. For the CDR3, the DNA is TGTGCCAGCAGCAAAGCGGGGACAGGGCCCAAAAACATTCAGTACTTC.

This clonotype was seen a single time. The rearrangement uses TRBV7-9 and TRBJ2-5, with 11 positions matching TRBD2. The DNA end is a closer match to TRBJ2-1, so the J assignment may be wrong. The CDR3 consists of 18 residues. Germline V lookup: CDR1 SEHNR, CDR2 FQNEAQ (reference sequence). CDR3 DNA: TGTGCCAGCAGCCAATTAGCGGGGGGGCGGCTTCACTACAATGAGCAGTTCTTC. Protein sequence: CASSQLAGGRLHYNEQFF.

The CDR3 DNA reads as TGTGCCAGCAGTCGACAGGGCCCCTTGAGCGGGGCCAACGTCCTGACTTTC. This codes for CASSRQGPLSGANVLTF. The rearrangement joins TRBV7-2 to TRBJ2-4, with 7 nucleotides matching TRBD1. The last part of the DNA fits TRBJ2-6 better; the J call may be wrong. CDR1 and CDR2 from the germline V gene are SGHTA and FQGNSA. The CDR3 is made up of 17 amino acids.

Regarding this clonotype: The conserved phenylalanine or tryptophan normally closing the CDR3 is absent here, so this likely arose from a read error. Because the CDR3's place on the DNA is in doubt, the DNA is left out and the CDR3 is given as listed by TCRdb. The V call is TRBV4-1, the J call TRBJ2-1; TRBD2 is taken as the D call from the table, unchecked against the DNA. CDR1 and CDR2 (germline): MGHRA, YSYEKL. The length of the CDR3 is 17 amino acids, counting both ends. This CDR3 is CASSQVPGSNQPQHFGD.

The CDR3 coding sequence is TGTGCCAGCGCTTCGGTGGAGGGGGTGGAGACCCAGTACTTC. This translates into CASASVEGVETQYF. The chain joins TRBV9 to TRBJ2-7, with D perhaps matching TRBD1 or TRBD2 (6 bases each). The end of the DNA is better explained by TRBJ2-5, so the J call may be wrong. Germline V gene lookup returns CDR1 SGDLS and CDR2 YYNGEE. This CDR3 region has 14 residues.

In this sample, this clonotype turned up a few times. This rearrangement joins TRBV7-2 to TRBJ2-1; TRBD1 matches at 7 bases. CDR3 length: 16 amino acids. Germline assignment: CDR1 SGHTA and CDR2 FQGNSA. Germline trimming cut 4 bases from V and 10 bases from J; bases unmatched to any gene: 16. The CDR3 coding sequence is TGTGCCAGCAGCTCACGAGGGGGCTATTCCATACAGGAGCAGTTCTTC. This translates into CASSSRGGYSIQEQFF. Full variable domain (missing parts from reference TRBV7-2 and TRBJ2-1): GAGVSQSPSNKVTEKGKDVELRCDPISGHTALYWYRQSLGQGLEFLIYFQGNSAPDKSGLPSDRFSAERTGGSVSTLTIQRTQQEDSAVYLCASSSRGGYSIQEQFFGPGTRLTVL.